The 9 T cell receptor beta chains given below trace back to one sample, sequenced in a study of blood T cell repertoires in COVID-19 (dated by TCRdb to 2018 to 2020). The method was the immunoSEQ multiplex PCR assay. TCRdb re-hosts the immuneACCESS table, in-frame sequences only. Its copies lack some clones; in the studies checked, an unresolved V gene accounts for under half of them, and the cause for the rest is not known. The table for this sample lists roughly 200,000 clones; approximately 86% of them were counted only once. 4.5% to 5.5% of the sample comes from the top ten. The sequencing sample was made of PBMCs or T cells enriched from blood (not recorded which). The source is a woman aged 25 to 39 who had been exposed to COVID-19.

This clone showed up just once. This chain links TRBV10-3 with TRBJ2-2; no clear D gene. Germline V gene sequence: CDR1 ENHRY, CDR2 SYGVKD. This CDR3 has 14 amino acids. The ends were cut back, 5 bases at V and 2 bases at J, with 9 bases in the middle. The DNA for the CDR3 is TGTGCCATCAGTAGCCTGGTAAACACCGGGGAGCTGTTTTTT. Translated: CAISSLVNTGELFF.

The V gene is TRBV5-4, the J gene TRBJ1-2; D is possibly TRBD1 (6 bases). In germline, CDR1 is SGHNT, CDR2 YYREEE (reference sequence). Trimming took off 0 bases at V and 8 bases at J, with 17 bases between the two ends. CDR3 length: 15 amino acids. The CDR3 region is CASSLDRPGVTGYTF. CDR3 nucleotide sequence: TGTGCCAGCAGCTTGGATCGGCCAGGGGTCACGGGCTACACCTTC.

The J gene is TRBJ2-2, the V gene TRBV11-2, with D possibly matching TRBD1 (6 bases). The CDR3 runs 15 residues. Germline V gene lookup returns CDR1 SGHAT and CDR2 FQNNGV. V lost 5 bases, J lost 4 bases, and 14 bases lay in between. This CDR3 is CASSPSGVSTGELFF. The CDR3 region has the DNA TGTGCCAGCAGCCCTTCAGGGGTCAGCACCGGGGAGCTGTTTTTT.

V is TRBV9 and J is TRBJ2-1; 10 bases line up with TRBD1. Germline trimming cut 3 bases from V and 10 bases from J; bases unmatched to any gene: 13. This CDR3 contains 16 residues. Per germline, CDR1 SGDLS and CDR2 YYNGEE. CDR3 DNA sequence: TGTGCCAGCAGCGCGGGACAGGGGCCTCCCCCCCCCGAGCAGTTCTTC. The encoded protein is CASSAGQGPPPPEQFF.

Comments on this clone: It is likely a read error, because the conserved phenylalanine at the end of the CDR3 is missing. It is unclear where the CDR3 begins or ends on the DNA, so no DNA is shown, and the CDR3 is as TCRdb lists it. V gene TRBV6-1 combines with J gene TRBJ1-1; the DNA was not compared with TRBD1, the D call given in the table. Germline lookup yields CDR1 MNHNS and CDR2 SASEGT. Counting both end residues, the CDR3 totals 16 amino acids. CDR3 sequence: CASSEGAGTPGQGALS.

The V and J genes are TRBV12-5 and TRBJ1-6; no definite D call. Germline CDR1 and CDR2: LGHNT and FRNRAP. This CDR3 spans 13 amino acids. With 6 bases removed from V and 7 bases from J, the gap between germline ends came to 10 bases. CDR3: CASGPESNSPLHF. Written as DNA, the CDR3 is TGTGCTAGTGGCCCAGAATCAAATTCACCCCTCCACTTT.

This chain uses TRBV5-1 with TRBJ2-3, with a possible D match to TRBD1 (6 bases). CDR3 length: 15 amino acids. CDR1 and CDR2 (germline): SGHRS, YFSETQ. V lost 4 bases and J 1 base, leaving 13 bases between the germline ends. As DNA, the CDR3 is TGCGCCAGCAGCAAACAGGGTGAGGGCACAGATACGCAGTATTTT. Its protein product is CASSKQGEGTDTQYF.

The chain uses TRBV10-1 and TRBJ2-1, with a possible D match to TRBD1 (6 bases). Trimming removed 0 bases at V and 4 bases at J, with 7 bases between. The germline V gene encodes CDR1 WNHNN and CDR2 SYGVQD (reference sequence). This CDR3 spans 14 amino acids. The CDR3 DNA reads as TGCGCCAGCAGTGAGTCTACAGGGTACAATGAGCAGTTCTTC. This sequence encodes CASSESTGYNEQFF.

The table lists this clone with a count of one. V usage is TRBV4-1 and J usage is TRBJ1-5; TRBD1 agrees at 11 bases. CDR3 length: 18 residues. Trimming at V came to 0 bases and at J to 6 bases, leaving 10 bases not matched to a gene. Germline V gene sequence: CDR1 MGHRA, CDR2 YSYEKL. CDR3 sequence reads: CASSQDRDTDRGRQPQHF. CDR3 nucleotide sequence: TGCGCCAGCAGCCAAGACCGAGATACGGACAGGGGGCGTCAGCCCCAGCATTTT.